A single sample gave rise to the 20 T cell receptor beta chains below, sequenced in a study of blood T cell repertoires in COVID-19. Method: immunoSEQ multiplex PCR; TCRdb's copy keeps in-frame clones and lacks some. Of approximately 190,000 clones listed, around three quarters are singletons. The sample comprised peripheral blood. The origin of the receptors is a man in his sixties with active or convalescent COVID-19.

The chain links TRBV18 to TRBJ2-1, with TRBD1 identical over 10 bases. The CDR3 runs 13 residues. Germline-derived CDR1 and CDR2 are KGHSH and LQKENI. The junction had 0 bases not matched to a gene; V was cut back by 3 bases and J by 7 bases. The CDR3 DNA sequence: TGTGCCAGCTCACCGGGACAGGGGAATGAGCAGTTCTTC. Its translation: CASSPGQGNEQFF.

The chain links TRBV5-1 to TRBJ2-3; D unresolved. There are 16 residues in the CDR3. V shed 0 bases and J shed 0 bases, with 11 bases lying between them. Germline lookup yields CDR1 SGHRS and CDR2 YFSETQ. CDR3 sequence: CASSLGDLPSTDTQYF. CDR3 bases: TGCGCCAGCAGCTTGGGAGATCTTCCTAGCACAGATACGCAGTATTTT.

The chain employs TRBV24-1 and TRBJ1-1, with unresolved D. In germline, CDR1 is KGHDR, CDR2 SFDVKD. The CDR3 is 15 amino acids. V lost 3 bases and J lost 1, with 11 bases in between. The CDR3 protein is CATSDSRVENTEAFF. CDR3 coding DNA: TGTGCCACCAGTGATAGTCGGGTAGAGAACACTGAAGCTTTCTTT.

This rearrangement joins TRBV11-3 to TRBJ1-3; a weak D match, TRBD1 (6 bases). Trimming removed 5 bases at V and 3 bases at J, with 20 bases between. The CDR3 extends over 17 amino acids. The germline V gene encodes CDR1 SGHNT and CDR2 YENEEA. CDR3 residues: CASSLRRDHRVGNTIYF. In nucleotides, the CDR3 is TGTGCCAGCAGCCTACGCCGGGACCACAGGGTTGGAAACACCATATATTTT.

CDR3 nucleotides: TGTGCCTGGAGTCCTACGTACAATGAGCAGTTCTTC. As protein: CAWSPTYNEQFF. The V gene is TRBV30, the J gene TRBJ2-1; D is ambiguous. The CDR3 runs 12 residues. V dropped 2 bases and J dropped 4 bases, with 6 bases sitting between them. Germline values: CDR1 GTSNPN, CDR2 SVGIG (reference sequence).

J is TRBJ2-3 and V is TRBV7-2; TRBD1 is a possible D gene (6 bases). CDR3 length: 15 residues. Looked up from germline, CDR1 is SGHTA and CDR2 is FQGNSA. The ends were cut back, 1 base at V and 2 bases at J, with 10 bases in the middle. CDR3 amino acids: CASSLGWDITDTQYF. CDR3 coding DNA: TGTGCCAGCAGCTTAGGTTGGGACATCACAGATACGCAGTATTTT. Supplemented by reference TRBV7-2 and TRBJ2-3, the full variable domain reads GAGVSQSPSNKVTEKGKDVELRCDPISGHTALYWYRQSLGQGLEFLIYFQGNSAPDKSGLPSDRFSAERTGGSVSTLTIQRTQQEDSAVYLCASSLGWDITDTQYFGPGTRLTVL.

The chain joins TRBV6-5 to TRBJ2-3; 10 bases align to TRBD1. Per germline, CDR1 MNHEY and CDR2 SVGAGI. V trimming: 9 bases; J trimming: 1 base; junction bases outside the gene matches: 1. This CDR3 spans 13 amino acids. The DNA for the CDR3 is TGTGCCAGAGGGACAGGGGGCACAGATACGCAGTATTTT. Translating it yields CARGTGGTDTQYF.

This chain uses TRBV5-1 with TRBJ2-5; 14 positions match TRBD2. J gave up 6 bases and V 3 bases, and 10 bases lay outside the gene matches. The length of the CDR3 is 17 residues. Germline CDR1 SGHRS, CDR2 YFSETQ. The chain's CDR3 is CASSSTGTSGSRKTQYF. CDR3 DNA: TGCGCCAGCAGCTCGACCGGGACTAGCGGGAGCAGAAAGACCCAGTACTTC. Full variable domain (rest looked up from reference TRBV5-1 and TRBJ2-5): KAGVTQTPRYLIKTRGQQVTLSCSPISGHRSVSWYQQTPGQGLQFLFEYFSETQRNKGNFPGRFSGRQFSNSRSEMNVSTLELGDSALYLCASSSTGTSGSRKTQYFGPGTRLLVL.

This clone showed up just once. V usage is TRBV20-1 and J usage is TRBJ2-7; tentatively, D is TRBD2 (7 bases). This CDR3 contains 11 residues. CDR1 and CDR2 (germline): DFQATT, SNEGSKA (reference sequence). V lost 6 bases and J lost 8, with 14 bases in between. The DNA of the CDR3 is TGCAGTGCCGGGGGGCCGAGGAAGCAGTACTTC. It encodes CSAGGPRKQYF.

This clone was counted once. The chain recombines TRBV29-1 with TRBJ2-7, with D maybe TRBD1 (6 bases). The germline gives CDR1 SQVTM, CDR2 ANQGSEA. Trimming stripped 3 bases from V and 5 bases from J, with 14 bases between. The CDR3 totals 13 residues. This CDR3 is CSVEGQGNDEQYF. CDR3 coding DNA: TGCAGCGTTGAGGGTCAGGGGAACGACGAGCAGTACTTC.

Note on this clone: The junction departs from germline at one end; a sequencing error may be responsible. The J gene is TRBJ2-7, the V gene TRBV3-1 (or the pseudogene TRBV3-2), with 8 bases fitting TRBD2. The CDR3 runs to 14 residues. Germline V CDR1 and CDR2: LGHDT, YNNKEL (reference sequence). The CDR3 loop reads CASSLRTSSHEQYF. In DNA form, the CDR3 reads TGTGCCAGCAGCCTCAGGACTAGCTCCCACGAGCAGTACTTC.

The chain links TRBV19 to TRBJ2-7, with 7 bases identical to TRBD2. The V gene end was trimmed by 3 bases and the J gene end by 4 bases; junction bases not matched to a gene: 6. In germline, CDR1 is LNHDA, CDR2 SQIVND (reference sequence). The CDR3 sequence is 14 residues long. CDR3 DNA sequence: TGTGCCAGTAGTATCTCGGGAGGTCAGTACGAGCAGTACTTC. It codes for CASSISGGQYEQYF.

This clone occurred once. Here the CDR3 DNA reads TGTGCCAGCAGTGATTTATCTCGTGGGGCCAACGTCCTGACTTTC. This encodes CASSDLSRGANVLTF. The V call is TRBV25-1, the J call TRBJ2-6; D gene ambiguous. Germline assignment: CDR1 MGHDK and CDR2 SYGVNS. This CDR3 contains 15 residues. Deletions cut 3 bases from V and 3 bases from J, with 9 bases between.

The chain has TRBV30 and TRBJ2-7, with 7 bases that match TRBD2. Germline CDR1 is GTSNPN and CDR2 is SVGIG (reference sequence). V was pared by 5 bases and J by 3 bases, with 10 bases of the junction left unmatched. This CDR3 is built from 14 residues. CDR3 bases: TGTGCCTGGGCTCGGGGGGAGGGCCGCTACGAGCAGTACTTC. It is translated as CAWARGEGRYEQYF.

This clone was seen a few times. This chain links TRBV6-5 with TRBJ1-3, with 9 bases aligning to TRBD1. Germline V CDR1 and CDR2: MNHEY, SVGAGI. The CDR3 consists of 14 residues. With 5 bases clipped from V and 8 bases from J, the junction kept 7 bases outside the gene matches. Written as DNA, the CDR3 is TGTGCCAGCAGTCCGAGGACAGGGGCAGACACCATATATTTT. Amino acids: CASSPRTGADTIYF.

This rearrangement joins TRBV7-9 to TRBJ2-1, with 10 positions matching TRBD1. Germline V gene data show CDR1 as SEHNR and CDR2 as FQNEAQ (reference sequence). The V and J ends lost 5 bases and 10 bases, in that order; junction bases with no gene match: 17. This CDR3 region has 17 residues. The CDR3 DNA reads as TGTGCCAGCAGCCTATTAGAGGGACAGGGGAGAGGTTGGGAGCAGTTCTTC. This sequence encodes CASSLLEGQGRGWEQFF.

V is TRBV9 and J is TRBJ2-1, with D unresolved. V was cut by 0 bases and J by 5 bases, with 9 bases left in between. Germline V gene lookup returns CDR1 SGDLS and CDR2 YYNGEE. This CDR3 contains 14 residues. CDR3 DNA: TGTGCCAGCAGCGTAGGACTTCAACACAATGAGCAGTTCTTC. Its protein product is CASSVGLQHNEQFF.

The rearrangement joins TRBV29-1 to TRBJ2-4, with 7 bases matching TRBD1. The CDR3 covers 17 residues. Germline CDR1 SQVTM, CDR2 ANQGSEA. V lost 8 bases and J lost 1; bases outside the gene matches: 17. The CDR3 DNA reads TGCAGCATAGACAGGGACCCCTTCGGTAATGCCAAAAACATTCAGTACTTC. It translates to CSIDRDPFGNAKNIQYF.

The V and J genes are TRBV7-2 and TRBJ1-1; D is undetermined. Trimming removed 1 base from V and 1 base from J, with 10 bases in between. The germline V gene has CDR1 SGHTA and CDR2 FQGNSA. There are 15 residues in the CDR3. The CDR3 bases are TGTGCCAGCAGCTTAGATTCCGGCGGGAACACTGAAGCTTTCTTT. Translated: CASSLDSGGNTEAFF.

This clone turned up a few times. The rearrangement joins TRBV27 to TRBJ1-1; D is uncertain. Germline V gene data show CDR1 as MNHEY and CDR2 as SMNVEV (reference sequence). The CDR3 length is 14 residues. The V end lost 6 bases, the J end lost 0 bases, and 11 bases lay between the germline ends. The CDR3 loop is CASRENRMNTEAFF. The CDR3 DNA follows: TGTGCCAGCAGGGAGAATCGGATGAACACTGAAGCTTTCTTT.